This is a list of T cell receptor beta chains from one sample in a study of cytomegalovirus exposure and HLA in healthy donors. Profiling relied on immunoSEQ multiplex PCR, and the TCRdb table lists in-frame clones only, not all of them. The table includes over 100,000 clones, around 77% detected once. The sequenced sample was PBMCs. The receptors stem from a male donor in good health and CMV-seropositive. CDR3s include the opening cysteine and the closing phenylalanine or tryptophan. D genes are given only for firm matches. Some rows mark clone size as missing; the rest say once, few, many or name a class of expanded clone.

j_call v_call d_call clone_size cdr3_aa cdr3_nt
TRBJ1-1 TRBV9 - - CASSVVRDGMNTEAFF TGTGCCAGCAGCGTAGTCAGGGATGGTATGAACACTGAAGCTTTCTTT
TRBJ1-6 TRBV30 - - CAWSGQNSPLHF TGTGCCTGGAGTGGGCAGAATTCACCCCTCCACTTT
TRBJ2-2 TRBV13 - - CASSASAGELFF TGTGCCAGCAGCGCTAGCGCCGGGGAGCTGTTTTTT
TRBJ2-5 TRBV18 - - CASSPTIGGDETQYF TGTGCCAGCTCACCGACCATCGGCGGGGACGAGACCCAGTACTTC
TRBJ2-1 TRBV5-1 - few CASSLAGYSYNEQFF TGCGCCAGCAGCTTGGCCGGGTATTCCTACAATGAGCAGTTCTTC
TRBJ1-2 TRBV5-6 TRBD1 - CASSDDRAANYGYTF TGTGCCAGCAGCGACGACAGGGCAGCTAACTATGGCTACACCTTC
TRBJ2-5 TRBV27 TRBD1 - CASSLSPGTGAQTQYF TGTGCCAGCAGTTTATCACCCGGGACAGGTGCGCAGACCCAGTACTTC
TRBJ2-7 TRBV7-2 - - CASSLVPGTYEQYF TGTGCCAGCAGCTTAGTGCCTGGCACCTACGAGCAGTACTTC
TRBJ2-7 TRBV4-1 TRBD2 - CASSQPSSGRNEQYF TGCGCCAGCAGCCAACCGTCTAGCGGGAGAAACGAGCAGTACTTC
TRBJ1-1 TRBV6-6 - - CASSTRGGTNTEAFF TGCGCCAGCAGTACTCGCGGGGGTACTAACACTGAAGCTTTCTTT
TRBJ2-1 TRBV9 TRBD2 - CASSVGLAGGPLHYNEQFF TGTGCCAGCAGCGTAGGACTAGCGGGGGGTCCACTTCACTACAATGAGCAGTTCTTC
TRBJ2-4 TRBV5-1 - - CASSLGLWGEGKDIQYF TGCGCCAGCAGCTTAGGGCTTTGGGGGGAAGGAAAAGACATTCAGTACTTC
TRBJ1-4 TRBV7-6 TRBD1 - CASSRDRGGVKLFF TGTGCCAGCAGCCGGGACAGGGGCGGGGTAAAACTGTTTTTT
TRBJ2-2 TRBV28 TRBD1 few CASSSQGDTGELFF TGTGCCAGCAGTTCCCAGGGGGACACCGGGGAGCTGTTTTTT
TRBJ2-1 TRBV5-1 TRBD2 once CASSLVLAGNNEQFF TGCGCCAGCAGCTTGGTCCTAGCGGGGAACAATGAGCAGTTCTTC
TRBJ2-1 TRBV9 - - CASSVKSGSYNEQFF TGTGCCAGCAGCGTAAAAAGCGGATCCTACAATGAGCAGTTCTTC
TRBJ2-7 TRBV7-9 - - CSSSLAGSSYEQYF TGTTCCAGCAGCTTAGCCGGGAGCTCCTACGAGCAGTACTTC
TRBJ1-3 TRBV7-2 - once CASSPPRVTGNTIYF TGTGCCAGCAGTCCCCCCCGGGTTACTGGAAACACCATATATTTT
TRBJ2-7 TRBV27 TRBD1 - CASSPRDSSYEQYF TGTGCCAGCAGTCCTCGGGACAGCTCCTACGAGCAGTACTTC
TRBJ1-5 TRBV15 - - CATSRDINQPQHF TGTGCCACCAGCAGAGATATAAATCAGCCCCAGCATTTT
TRBJ2-1 TRBV7-3 - - CASSLIGIGADEQFF TGTGCCAGCAGCTTAATTGGTATAGGGGCAGACGAGCAGTTCTTC
TRBJ1-2 TRBV28 TRBD1 - CASSPQGEYGYTF TGTGCCAGCAGTCCCCAGGGGGAATATGGCTACACCTTC
TRBJ2-5 TRBV28 - - CASSFLGGQQETQYF TGTGCCAGCAGTTTTTTAGGAGGACAGCAAGAGACCCAGTACTTC
TRBJ2-7 TRBV27 TRBD2 - CASSLGGGPEQYF TGTGCCAGCAGTCTGGGGGGAGGGCCCGAGCAGTACTTC
TRBJ1-6 TRBV6-4 - few CASSDSGRGERRGYSPLHF TGTGCCAGCAGTGACTCCGGGAGGGGTGAGCGGAGGGGGTATTCACCCCTCCACTTT
TRBJ2-5 TRBV2 TRBD2 - CASLRAGASETQYF TGTGCCAGCCTGAGGGCGGGAGCGAGCGAGACCCAGTACTTC
TRBJ2-7 TRBV10-2 TRBD1 - CASKQDREYEQYF TGCGCCAGCAAACAGGACAGGGAGTACGAGCAGTACTTC
TRBJ2-7 TRBV28 TRBD2 - CASRESGSKYEQYF TGTGCCAGCAGGGAAAGCGGGAGTAAATACGAGCAGTACTTC
TRBJ1-4 TRBV28 - once CASSFPGQGGVNEKLFF TGTGCCAGCAGTTTCCCCGGTCAGGGTGGGGTGAATGAAAAACTGTTTTTT